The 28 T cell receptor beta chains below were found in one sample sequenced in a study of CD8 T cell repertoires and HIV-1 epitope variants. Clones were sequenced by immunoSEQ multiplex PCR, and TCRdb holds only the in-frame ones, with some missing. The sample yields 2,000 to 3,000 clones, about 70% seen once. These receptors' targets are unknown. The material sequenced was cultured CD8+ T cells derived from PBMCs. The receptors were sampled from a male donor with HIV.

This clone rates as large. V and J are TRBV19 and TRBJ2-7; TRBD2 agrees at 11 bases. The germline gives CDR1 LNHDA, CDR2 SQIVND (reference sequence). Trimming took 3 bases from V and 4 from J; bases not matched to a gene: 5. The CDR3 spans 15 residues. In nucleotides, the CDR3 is TGTGCCAGTAGTATCCGACTAGCGGGGATTTACGAGCAGTACTTC. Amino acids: CASSIRLAGIYEQYF. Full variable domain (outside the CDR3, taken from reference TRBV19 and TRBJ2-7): DGGITQSPKYLFRKEGQNVTLSCEQNLNHDAMYWYRQDPGQGLRLIYYSQIVNDFQKGDIAEGYSVSREKKESFPLTVTSAQKNPTAFYLCASSIRLAGIYEQYFGPGTRLTVT.

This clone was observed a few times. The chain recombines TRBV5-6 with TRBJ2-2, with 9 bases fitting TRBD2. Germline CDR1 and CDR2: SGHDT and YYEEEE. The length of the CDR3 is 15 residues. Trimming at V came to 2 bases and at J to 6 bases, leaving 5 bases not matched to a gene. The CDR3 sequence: CASSLELAGAGELFF. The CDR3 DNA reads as TGTGCCAGCAGCTTAGAACTAGCGGGCGCCGGGGAGCTGTTTTTT. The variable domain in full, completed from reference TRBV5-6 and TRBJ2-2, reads DAGVTQSPTHLIKTRGQQVTLRCSPKSGHDTVSWYQQALGQGPQFIFQYYEEEERQRGNFPDRFSGHQFPNYSSELNVNALLLGDSALYLCASSLELAGAGELFFGEGSRLTVL.

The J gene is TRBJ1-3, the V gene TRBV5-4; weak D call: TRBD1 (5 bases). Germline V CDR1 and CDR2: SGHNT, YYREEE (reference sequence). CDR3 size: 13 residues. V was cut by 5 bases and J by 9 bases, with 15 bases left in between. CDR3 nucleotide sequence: TGTGCCAGCAGAAACTCCAGGGAAACCACCATATATTTT. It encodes CASRNSRETTIYF.

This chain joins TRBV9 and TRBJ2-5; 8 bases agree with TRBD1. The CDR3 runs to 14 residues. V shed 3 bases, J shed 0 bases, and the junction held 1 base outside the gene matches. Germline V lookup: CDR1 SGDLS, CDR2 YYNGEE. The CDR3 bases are TGTGCCAGCAGCGAGACAGGGGACCAAGAGACCCAGTACTTC. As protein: CASSETGDQETQYF.

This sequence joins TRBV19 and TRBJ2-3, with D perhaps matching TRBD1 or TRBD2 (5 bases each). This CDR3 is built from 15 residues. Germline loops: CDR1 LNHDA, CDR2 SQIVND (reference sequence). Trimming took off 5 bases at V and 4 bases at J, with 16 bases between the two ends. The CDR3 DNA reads TGTGCCAGTAGTTGGTCAGGGAGAGATGCAGATACGCAGTATTTT. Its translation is CASSWSGRDADTQYF.

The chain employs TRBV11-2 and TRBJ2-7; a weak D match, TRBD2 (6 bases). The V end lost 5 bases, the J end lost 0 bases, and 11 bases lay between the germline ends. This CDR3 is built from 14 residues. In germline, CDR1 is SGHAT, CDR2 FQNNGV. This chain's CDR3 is CASSGPRGSYEQYF. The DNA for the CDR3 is TGTGCCAGCAGCGGTCCGCGGGGCTCCTACGAGCAGTACTTC. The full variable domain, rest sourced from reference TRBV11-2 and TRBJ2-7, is EAGVAQSPRYKIIEKRQSVAFWCNPISGHATLYWYQQILGQGPKLLIQFQNNGVVDDSQLPKDRFSAERLKGVDSTLKIQPAKLEDSAVYLCASSGPRGSYEQYFGPGTRLTVT.

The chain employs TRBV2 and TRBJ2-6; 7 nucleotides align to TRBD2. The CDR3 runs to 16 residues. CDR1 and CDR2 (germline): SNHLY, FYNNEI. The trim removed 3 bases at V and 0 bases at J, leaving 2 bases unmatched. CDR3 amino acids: CASSDGTTSGANVLTF. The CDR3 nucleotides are TGTGCCAGCAGTGACGGGACTACCTCTGGGGCCAACGTCCTGACTTTC.

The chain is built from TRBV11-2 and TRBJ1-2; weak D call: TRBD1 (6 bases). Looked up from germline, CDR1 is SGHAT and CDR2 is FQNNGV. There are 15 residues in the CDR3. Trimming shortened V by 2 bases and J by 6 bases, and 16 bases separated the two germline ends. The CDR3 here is CASSLQGNFENGYTF. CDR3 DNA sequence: TGTGCCAGCAGCTTACAGGGGAATTTTGAAAATGGCTACACCTTC.

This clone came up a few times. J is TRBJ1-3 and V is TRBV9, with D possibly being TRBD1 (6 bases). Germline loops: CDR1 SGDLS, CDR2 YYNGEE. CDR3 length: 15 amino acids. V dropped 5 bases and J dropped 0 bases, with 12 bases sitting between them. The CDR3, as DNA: TGTGCCAGCAGTGCTACAGGGAGCTCTGGAAACACCATATATTTT. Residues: CASSATGSSGNTIYF.

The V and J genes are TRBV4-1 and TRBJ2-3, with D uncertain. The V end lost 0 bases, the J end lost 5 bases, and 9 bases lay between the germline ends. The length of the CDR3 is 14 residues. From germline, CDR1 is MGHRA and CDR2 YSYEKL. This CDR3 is CASSQESAGDTQYF. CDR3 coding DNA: TGCGCCAGCAGCCAAGAGAGCGCAGGAGATACGCAGTATTTT.

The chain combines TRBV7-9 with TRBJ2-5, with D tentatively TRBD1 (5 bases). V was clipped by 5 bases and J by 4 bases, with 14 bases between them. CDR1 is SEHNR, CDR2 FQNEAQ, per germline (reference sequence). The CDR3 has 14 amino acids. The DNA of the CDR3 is TGTGCCAGCAGCCTTTACGGGCAGGGAGAGACCCAGTACTTC. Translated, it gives CASSLYGQGETQYF.

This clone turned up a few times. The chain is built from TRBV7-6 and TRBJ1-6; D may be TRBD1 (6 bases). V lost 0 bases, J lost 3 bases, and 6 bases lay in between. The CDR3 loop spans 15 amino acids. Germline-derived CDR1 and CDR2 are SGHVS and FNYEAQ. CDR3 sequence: CASSLAQGYNSPLHF. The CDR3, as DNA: TGTGCCAGCAGCTTAGCACAGGGCTATAATTCACCCCTCCACTTT.

CDR3 in DNA: TGTGCCAGCAGTTTATCGGCATTGATCTACAATGAGCAGTTCTTC. It encodes CASSLSALIYNEQFF. V gene TRBV27 combines with J gene TRBJ2-1; no clear D gene. V lost 0 bases and J 3 bases, leaving 9 bases between the germline ends. This CDR3 is 15 amino acids long. Germline CDR1 and CDR2: MNHEY and SMNVEV (reference sequence).

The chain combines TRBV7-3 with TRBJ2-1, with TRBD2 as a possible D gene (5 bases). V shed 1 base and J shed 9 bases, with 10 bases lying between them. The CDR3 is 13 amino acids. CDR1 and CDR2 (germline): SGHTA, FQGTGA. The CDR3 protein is CASSLMMAGEQFF. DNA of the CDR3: TGTGCCAGCAGCTTAATGATGGCGGGTGAGCAGTTCTTC.

Written as DNA, the CDR3 is TGTGCCAGCAGCGTAAACAGGGGTTCTGGCTCCTACAATGAGCAGTTCTTC. Amino acid sequence: CASSVNRGSGSYNEQFF. The chain links TRBV13 to TRBJ2-1, with 7 bases matching TRBD1. Germline lookup yields CDR1 PRHDT and CDR2 FYEKMQ (reference sequence). Trimming cost V 5 bases and J 0 bases; bases outside gene matches: 10. This CDR3 comprises 17 residues. The full variable domain, in which reference TRBV13 and TRBJ2-1 provide the parts outside the CDR3, is AAGVIQSPRHLIKEKRETATLKCYPIPRHDTVYWYQQGPGQDPQFLISFYEKMQSDKGSIPDRFSAQQFSDYHSELNMSSLELGDSALYFCASSVNRGSGSYNEQFFGPGTRLTVL.

This CDR3 reads CASTNGGAYTGELFF. The CDR3 DNA is TGTGCCAGCACCAACGGGGGGGCCTACACCGGGGAGCTGTTTTTT. This chain connects TRBV7-6 to TRBJ2-2, with 8 positions matching TRBD2. V shed 7 bases and J 3 bases; nucleotides not matched to a gene: 7. The CDR3 has 15 amino acids. Germline V gene data show CDR1 as SGHVS and CDR2 as FNYEAQ.

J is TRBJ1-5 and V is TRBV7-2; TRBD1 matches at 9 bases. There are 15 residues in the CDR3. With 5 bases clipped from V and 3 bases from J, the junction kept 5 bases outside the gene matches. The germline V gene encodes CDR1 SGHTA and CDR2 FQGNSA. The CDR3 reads CASSITGGNNQPQHF. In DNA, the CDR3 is TGTGCCAGCAGCATTACAGGGGGCAACAATCAGCCCCAGCATTTT. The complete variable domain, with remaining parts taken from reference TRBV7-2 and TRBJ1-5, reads GAGVSQSPSNKVTEKGKDVELRCDPISGHTALYWYRQSLGQGLEFLIYFQGNSAPDKSGLPSDRFSAERTGGSVSTLTIQRTQQEDSAVYLCASSITGGNNQPQHFGDGTRLSIL.

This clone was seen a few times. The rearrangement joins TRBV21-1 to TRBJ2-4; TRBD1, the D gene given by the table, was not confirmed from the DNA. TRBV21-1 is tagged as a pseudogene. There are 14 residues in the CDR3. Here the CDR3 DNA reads TGTGCCAGCAGGCTACAGCAAAGAAAAAACATTCAGTACTTC. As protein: CASRLQQRKNIQYF.

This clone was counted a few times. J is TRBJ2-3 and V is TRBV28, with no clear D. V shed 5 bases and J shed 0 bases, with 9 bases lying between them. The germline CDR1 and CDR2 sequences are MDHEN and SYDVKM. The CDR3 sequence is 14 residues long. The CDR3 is CASSPVVSTDTQYF. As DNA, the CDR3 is TGTGCCAGCAGTCCGGTAGTAAGCACAGATACGCAGTATTTT.

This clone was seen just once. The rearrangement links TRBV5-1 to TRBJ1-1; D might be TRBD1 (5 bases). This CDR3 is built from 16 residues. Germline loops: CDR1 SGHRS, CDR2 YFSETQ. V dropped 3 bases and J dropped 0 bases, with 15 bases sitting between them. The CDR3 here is CASSYEVGGLNTEAFF. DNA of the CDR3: TGCGCCAGCAGCTACGAAGTGGGGGGACTGAACACTGAAGCTTTCTTT.

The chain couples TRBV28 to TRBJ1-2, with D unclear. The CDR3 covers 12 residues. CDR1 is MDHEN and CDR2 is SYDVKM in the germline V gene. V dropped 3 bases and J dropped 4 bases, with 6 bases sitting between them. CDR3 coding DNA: TGTGCCAGCAGTTTTTCAGGCTATGGCTACACCTTC. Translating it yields CASSFSGYGYTF.

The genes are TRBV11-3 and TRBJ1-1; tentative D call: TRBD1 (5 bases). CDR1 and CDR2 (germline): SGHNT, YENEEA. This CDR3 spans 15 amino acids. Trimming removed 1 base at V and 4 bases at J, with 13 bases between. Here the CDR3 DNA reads TGTGCCAGCAGCTTAGGCAGGGACGGCGGCACTGAAGCTTTCTTT. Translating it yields CASSLGRDGGTEAFF.

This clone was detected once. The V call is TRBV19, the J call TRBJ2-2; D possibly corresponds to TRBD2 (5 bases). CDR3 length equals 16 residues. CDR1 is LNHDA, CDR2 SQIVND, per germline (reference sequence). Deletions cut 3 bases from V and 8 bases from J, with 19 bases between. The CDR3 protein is CASSIVQILPGGELFF. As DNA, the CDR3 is TGTGCCAGTAGTATCGTCCAGATACTACCGGGGGGGGAGCTGTTTTTT.

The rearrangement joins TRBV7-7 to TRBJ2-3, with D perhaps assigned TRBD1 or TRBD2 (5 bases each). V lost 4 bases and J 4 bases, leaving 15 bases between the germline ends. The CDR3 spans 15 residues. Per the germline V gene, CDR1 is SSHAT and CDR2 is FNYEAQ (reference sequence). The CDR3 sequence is CASSSLGGGPDTQYF. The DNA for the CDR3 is TGTGCCAGCAGCTCCCTAGGTGGGGGTCCAGATACGCAGTATTTT.

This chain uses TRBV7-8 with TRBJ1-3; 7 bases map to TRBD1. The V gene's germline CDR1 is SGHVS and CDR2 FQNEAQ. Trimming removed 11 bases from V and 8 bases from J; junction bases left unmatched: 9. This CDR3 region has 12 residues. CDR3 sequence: CAGGLTGDTIYF. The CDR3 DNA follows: TGTGCCGGAGGTTTAACAGGGGACACCATATATTTT.

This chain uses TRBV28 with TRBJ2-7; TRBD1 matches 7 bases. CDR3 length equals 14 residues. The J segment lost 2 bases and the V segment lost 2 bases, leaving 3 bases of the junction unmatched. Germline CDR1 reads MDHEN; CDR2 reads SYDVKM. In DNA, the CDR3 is TGTGCCAGCAGTTTAAACCAGGGGGCCTACGAGCAGTACTTC. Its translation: CASSLNQGAYEQYF.

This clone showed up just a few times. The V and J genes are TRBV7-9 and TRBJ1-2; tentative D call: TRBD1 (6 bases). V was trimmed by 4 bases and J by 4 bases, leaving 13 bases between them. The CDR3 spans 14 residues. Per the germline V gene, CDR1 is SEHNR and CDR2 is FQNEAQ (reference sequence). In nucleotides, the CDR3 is TGTGCCAGCAGCTCAGCAGGGGCAGGCTATGGCTACACCTTC. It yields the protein CASSSAGAGYGYTF.

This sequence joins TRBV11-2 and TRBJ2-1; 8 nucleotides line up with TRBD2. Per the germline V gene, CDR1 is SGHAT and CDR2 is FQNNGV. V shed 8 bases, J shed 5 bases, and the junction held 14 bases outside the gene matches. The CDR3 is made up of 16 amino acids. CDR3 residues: CASSPGRGDLDNEQFF. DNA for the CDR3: TGTGCCAGCTCACCCGGGAGGGGAGATTTGGACAATGAGCAGTTCTTC.